This TCR beta chain appears in the sequencing data of a study of blood T cell repertoires in COVID-19. Turning to the study itself: Some COVID-19 samples were acute and others convalescent; all came from the United States, Italy and Spain. In each case, the material was cDNA or gDNA derived from T cells, B-cell-depleted T cells, or PBMCs.

Germline V gene sequence: CDR1 SGHRS, CDR2 YFSETQ. Trimming shortened V by 0 bases and J by 0 bases, and 7 bases separated the two germline ends. This CDR3 has 15 residues. In the original workflow: Amplification of reference gene primers provided the estimated nucleated cell counts. TCRdb keeps only in-frame clones here, not all; method: immunoSEQ multiplex PCR. V, J and clone size are those of that table, while D and trimming were read from the DNA. The table lists about 300,000 clones, more than 75% of them singletons, with around 1.5% in the top ten. The specimen was peripheral blood. The TCR sequence derives from a woman between 45 and 65 years old with acute or convalescent COVID-19. The V call is TRBV5-1, the J call TRBJ1-3; D gene unclear. CDR3 amino acids: CASSLAASSGNTIYF. CDR3 sequence (DNA): TGCGCCAGCAGCTTGGCCGCCAGCTCTGGAAACACCATATATTTT.